The 9 T cell receptor beta chains presented below share a single source sample, sequenced in a study of T cell changes during pregnancy in multiple sclerosis. Profiling relied on immunoSEQ multiplex PCR, and the TCRdb table lists in-frame clones only, not all of them. The profile shows fewer than 80,000 clones, 90% to 95% of them singletons. The sequenced sample was CD4+ T cells from peripheral blood mononuclear cells, obtained in the third trimester of pregnancy. All receptors derive from a female donor in good health, enrolled as a control in a pregnancy study.

The chain carries TRBV5-1 and TRBJ2-2, with D possibly being TRBD1 (5 bases). CDR1 is SGHRS and CDR2 is YFSETQ in the germline V gene. The CDR3 runs to 12 residues. Trimming left V 0 bases short and J 8 bases short, with 5 bases between. CDR3 loop: CASSLGQGELFF. The DNA for the CDR3 is TGCGCCAGCAGCTTGGGACAGGGGGAGCTGTTTTTT.

The chain links TRBV6-5 to TRBJ1-1; the D is unclear. The V end lost 2 bases, the J end lost 12 bases, and 19 bases lay between the germline ends. The germline V gene encodes CDR1 MNHEY and CDR2 SVGAGI. This CDR3 spans 14 amino acids. The CDR3 loop is CASSYAARSGVTFF. The CDR3 coding sequence is TGTGCCAGCAGTTACGCCGCCCGATCCGGAGTGACTTTCTTT.

This chain connects TRBV11-2 to TRBJ1-5, with 10 nucleotides matching TRBD1. Germline assignment: CDR1 SGHAT and CDR2 FQNNGV. The length of the CDR3 is 15 residues. V gave up 3 bases and J gave up 5 bases; unmatched junction bases: 4. The CDR3 DNA follows: TGTGCCAGCAGCTTGGGACAGGGGACCCATCAGCCCCAGCATTTT. Its protein is CASSLGQGTHQPQHF.

The V gene is TRBV4-3, the J gene TRBJ2-5, with 10 positions matching TRBD2. This CDR3 has 16 amino acids. The germline gives CDR1 LGHNA, CDR2 YSLEER. Trimming removed 2 bases from V and 1 base from J; junction bases left unmatched: 4. In DNA form, the CDR3 reads TGCGCCAGCAGCCAACCGCCTAGCGGGGGCCAAGAGACCCAGTACTTC. Translation: CASSQPPSGGQETQYF.

The genes are TRBV9 and TRBJ2-5; 9 positions match TRBD1. The germline V gene encodes CDR1 SGDLS and CDR2 YYNGEE. CDR3 length: 15 residues. Trimming removed 4 bases from V and 5 bases from J; junction bases left unmatched: 9. This chain's CDR3 is CASSRTGGEAETQYF. Here the CDR3 DNA reads TGTGCCAGCAGCCGCACAGGGGGCGAAGCGGAGACCCAGTACTTC.

The chain uses TRBV20-1 and TRBJ2-5; D unclear. The V and J ends lost 4 bases and 5 bases respectively, with 8 bases between them. The length of the CDR3 is 11 residues. Germline values: CDR1 DFQATT, CDR2 SNEGSKA (reference sequence). The DNA of the CDR3 is TGCAGTGCTAAAGGAGTGGAGACCCAGTACTTC. Its protein is CSAKGVETQYF.

The V call is TRBV18, the J call TRBJ1-1; D gene uncertain. The V gene lost 5 bases and the J gene lost 0 bases, with 7 bases spanning the gap. CDR3 length equals 13 residues. CDR1 and CDR2 (germline): KGHSH, LQKENI. The CDR3 sequence is CASSGQVNTEAFF. The CDR3 DNA reads as TGTGCCAGCTCAGGGCAAGTGAACACTGAAGCTTTCTTT. The full variable domain, completed using reference TRBV18 and TRBJ1-1, is NAGVMQNPRHLVRRRGQEARLRCSPMKGHSHVYWYRQLPEEGLKFMVYLQKENIIDESGMPKERFSAEFPKEGPSILRIQQVVRGDSAAYFCASSGQVNTEAFFGQGTRLTVV.

CDR3 DNA: TGTGCCAGCAGCTTAGACTACAGGGGCTCTGGAAACACCATATATTTT. It codes for CASSLDYRGSGNTIYF. The V call is TRBV7-9, the J call TRBJ1-3; 7 nucleotides agree with TRBD1. The V gene's germline CDR1 is SEHNR and CDR2 FQNEAQ (reference sequence). V shed 1 base, J shed 0 bases, and the junction held 3 bases outside the gene matches. CDR3 length: 16 residues.

The J gene is TRBJ1-5, the V gene TRBV5-6; D call uncertain. Trimming stripped 2 bases from V and 7 bases from J, with 13 bases between. Germline values: CDR1 SGHDT, CDR2 YYEEEE. The CDR3 loop spans 14 amino acids. CDR3 coding DNA: TGTGCCAGCAGCTTACTACGCCTCGGGCAGCCCCAGCATTTT. As protein: CASSLLRLGQPQHF.